This entry describes one T cell receptor (beta chain). Its antigen is unknown. The CDR3 covers 12 residues. V was pared by 5 bases and J by 4 bases, with 9 bases between. Germline values: CDR1 LNHDA, CDR2 SQIVND (reference sequence). TCRdb's copy holds only in-frame clones and misses some; the assay was immunoSEQ multiplex PCR. The repertoire holds some 42,000 clones, with about four fifths as singletons. The data are from a study of OX40 agonist ivuxolimab in advanced cancers. Findings and limits, study-wide: Partial responders at 0.1-3.0 mg/kg had among the lowest clonal expansion. Circulating CD4+ and CD8+ T cells showed clonal expansion by week 6 at 0.1 to 3.0 mg/kg. On average, a greater number of expanded clones characterised CD8+ T cells relative to CD4+.

The rearrangement links TRBV19 to TRBJ2-7; D might be TRBD1 or TRBD2, each matching 5 bases. The sequences come from CD4+ or CD8+ T cells sorted from blood, collected in a trial of the OX40 agonist ivuxolimab. This TCR was sampled from an adult with an advanced solid tumor such as melanoma, head and neck, liver or kidney cancer. The CDR3 loop reads CASSPREYEQYF. The CDR3 DNA sequence: TGTGCCAGTAGTCCCAGGGAGTACGAGCAGTACTTC.